This TCR beta chain was captured by sequencing in a study of shared clonotypes between healthy human individuals (dated by TCRdb to the early 2020s). Background on the whole study: A few men and a couple of women, aged 18 to 49 years, made up the cohort. For each donor, three plates each were used for CD4 naive and CD4 memory, two plates were used for CD8 naive, and one plate was used for CD8 memory. Blood TCR repertoires of five healthy adults were deeply sequenced to estimate repertoire size and the extent of clonotype sharing between individuals. To increase sequencing depth and limit assay-specific biases, different laboratories used diverse techniques to prepare libraries and sequence TCR repertoires. Between about 0.8 and 9 billion PBMCs per donor were obtained by leukapheresis.

Donors were healthy HIV-negative adults with no recently reported acute infections or vaccinations. Every donor was a Caucasian adult residing in Nashville, Tennessee, USA. CD4+ T cells were enriched by magnetic negative selection; naive cells were then positively selected on CD45RA, and the negative fraction formed the memory subset. After blood collection by leukapheresis, PBMCs were isolated using Ficoll-Histopaque density gradient centrifugation and then cryopreserved in the vapor phase of liquid nitrogen. Purity and quantity of every magnetically sorted T cell population were checked by analytical flow cytometry. Genomic DNA was isolated from each sorted fraction and quantified by UV absorbance on a Nanodrop 2000c. Using the deep immunoSEQ assay, multiplex PCR amplified TCR CDR3 regions from genomic DNA. Extracted genomic DNA from each cell subset was distributed evenly across all wells of several immunoSEQ 96-well plates, and each plate was treated as a replicate. Each replicate PCR for sorted subsets received approximately 220 ng genomic DNA, equal to about 30,000 T cell genomes. Purified libraries were quantified with a Qubit 3.0 fluorometer, sized on a Bioanalyzer 2100, and re-quantified with the KAPA Library Quantification kit. Every immunoSEQ 96-well plate was sequenced on a separate single-read 150-cycle Illumina NextSeq 550 flow cell. In the original analysis: Because the immunoSEQ output held only junctional sequences and lacked quality scores, the filtering could not match the filtering applied to full-length reads. To assign V/J genes and CDR3, sequences were annotated against IMGT germline references using PyIR, a Python wrapper for IgBLAST v1.9. Reads were filtered out if the reads had weak V/J assignments (E-value above 1e-6), no CDR3, stop codons, out-of-frame junctions, or ambiguous translated residues. V3J clonotypes were defined by identical inferred V gene, J gene, and CDR3 amino acid sequence. Percentage overlap between repertoires was calculated by dividing the number of shared unique clonotypes by the size of the smaller repertoire. RTK rarefaction, the Chao1 estimator, and Recon v2.1 estimates of unobserved clonotypes were used to assess repertoire richness. OLGA was used to compute generation probabilities for all TCRbeta clonotypes that the gDNA method yielded from a handful of donors. TCRdb carries this immuneACCESS record with in-frame sequences only. Its versions omit some clonotypes, under half of them owing to an unresolved V gene in the studies checked, with the rest unexplained. Clone size and V and J calls were adopted from that table, with D and trimming inferred from the DNA. This sample comprises approximately 2,300,000 clones, approximately 90% of them detected only once. The ten most abundant clones make up 0.3% to 0.45% of the sample.

Remarks on this clone: No cognate antigen has been identified for it. No base quality information exists; no much larger clone differs at one position.

The investigation overall reported the following: Rarefaction of sorted-subset datasets indicated incomplete sequencing despite the large sequencing depth. Because the study included only a small number of donors, the genetic and exposure-history diversity represented was limited. Compared with non-shared clonotypes, the clonotypes found in all four sorted-subset donors had higher generation probabilities. Larger estimated clonotype richness was generally found for naive subsets than for memory subsets. Sampling was restricted to blood, and TCR repertoires in tissue are likely to differ from TCR repertoires in blood. Roughly 5% of naive CD4, more than 3% of naive CD8, 2.3% of memory CD4, and around 0.42% of memory CD8 clonotypes were shared across a few donors. Pairwise subsampling led to the expectation that sequencing depth would affect the degree of clonotype sharing among donors.

Based on the germline V gene (reference sequence), the CDR1 and CDR2 sequences are SGHNT and YYREEE. Trimming costs V 4 bases and J 3 bases, and their ends lie 17 bases apart. There are 16 amino acids in the CDR3, from cysteine to phenylalanine inclusive. Only the CDR3 portion is preserved as DNA: 48 bases, with reading frame beginning at the first base. The rearranged segments are TRBV5-4 and TRBJ2-1; D gene: possibly TRBD1, on 6 matching bases. This sequence originates from a man aged 18 to 30 in good health. Some clones in this sample may be carry-over from other donors' samples. Material for sequencing was naive CD4+ T cells from PBMCs. The sample's cell subset or site label is to be understood as: CD45RA+ positively selected. The CDR3 reads as follows: CASSASGRGYYNEQFF. In nucleotide form, the sequence is TGTGCCAGCAGCGCCTCGGGTAGGGGGTACTACAATGAGCAGTTCTTC.